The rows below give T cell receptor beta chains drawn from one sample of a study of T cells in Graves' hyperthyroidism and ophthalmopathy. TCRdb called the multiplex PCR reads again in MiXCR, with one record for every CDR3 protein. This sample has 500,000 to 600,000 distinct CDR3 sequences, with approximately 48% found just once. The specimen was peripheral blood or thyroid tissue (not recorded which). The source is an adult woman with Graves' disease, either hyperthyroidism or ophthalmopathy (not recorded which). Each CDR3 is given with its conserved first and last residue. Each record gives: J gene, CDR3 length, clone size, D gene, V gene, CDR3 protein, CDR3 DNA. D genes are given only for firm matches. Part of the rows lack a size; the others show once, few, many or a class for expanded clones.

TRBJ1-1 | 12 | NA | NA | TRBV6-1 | CASMVGGTEAFF | TGTGCCAGCATGGTGGGGGGAACTGAAGCTTTCTTT
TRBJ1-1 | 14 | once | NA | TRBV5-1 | CASKAALWNTEAFF | TGCGCCAGCAAGGCAGCCCTCTGGAACACTGAGGCTTTCTTT
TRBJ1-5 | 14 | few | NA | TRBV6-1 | CASRGGSLPGPQHF | TGTGCCAGCAGAGGAGGATCCTTGCCGGGGCCCCAGCATTTT
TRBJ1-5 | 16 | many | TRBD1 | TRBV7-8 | CASSLGVTGTGQPQHF | TGTGCCAGCAGCTTAGGAGTGACAGGGACGGGTCAGCCCCAGCATTTT
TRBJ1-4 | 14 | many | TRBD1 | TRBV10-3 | CAIRGDSLNEKLFF | TGTGCCATCAGGGGGGACAGTTTGAATGAAAAACTGTTTTTT
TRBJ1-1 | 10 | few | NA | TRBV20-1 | CSAGDPKAFF | TGCAGTGCGGGAGATCCCAAGGCTTTCTTT
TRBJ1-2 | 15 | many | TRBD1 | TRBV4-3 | CASSHHGQGGYGYTF | TGCGCCAGCAGCCATCATGGACAGGGGGGATATGGCTACACCTTC
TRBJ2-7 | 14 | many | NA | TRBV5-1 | CASSEPGTSISRDF | TGCGCCAGCAGTGAGCCCGGGACATCAATTTCCCGAGACTTC
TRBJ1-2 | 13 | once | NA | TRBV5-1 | CASSARGIDGYTF | TGCGCCAGCAGCGCACGGGGAATTGATGGCTACACCTTC
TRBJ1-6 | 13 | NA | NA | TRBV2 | CARSGSSGSPLHF | TGTGCCAGGTCGGGATCTTCGGGGTCACCCCTCCACTTT
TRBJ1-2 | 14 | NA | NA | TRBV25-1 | CASSLGGPDHGYTF | TGTGCCAGCAGCTTAGGGGGGCCGGATCATGGCTACACCTTC
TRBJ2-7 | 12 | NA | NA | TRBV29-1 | CSVAGAVCEQYF | TGCAGCGTTGCCGGGGCCGTCTGCGAGCAGTACTTC
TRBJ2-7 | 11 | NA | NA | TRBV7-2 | CASSDRNQQYF | TGTGCCAGCAGCGACAGAAATCAGCAGTACTTC
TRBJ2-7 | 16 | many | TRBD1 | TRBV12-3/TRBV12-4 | CASSPYGTGTVYEQYF | TGTGCCAGCAGTCCCTACGGCACCGGGACAGTCTACGAGCAGTACTTC
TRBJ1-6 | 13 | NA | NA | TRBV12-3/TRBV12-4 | CASRERFNSPLHF | TGTGCCAGCCGTGAGAGGTTTAATTCACCCCTCCACTTT
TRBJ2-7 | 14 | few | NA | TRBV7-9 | CASSSSRGRYEQYF | TGTGCCAGCAGCTCCTCTCGGGGGAGGTACGAGCAGTACTTC
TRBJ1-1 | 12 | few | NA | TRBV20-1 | CSASYRATEAFF | TGCAGTGCTTCTTACAGGGCCACTGAAGCTTTCTTT
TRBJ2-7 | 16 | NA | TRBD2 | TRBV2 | CASRPGTSGSPYEQYF | TGTGCCAGCAGGCCCGGGACTAGCGGGAGCCCCTACGAGCAGTACTTC
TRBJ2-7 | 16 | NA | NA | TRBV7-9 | CASSRRDLERVNEQYF | TGTGCCAGCAGCCGCAGGGACTTGGAGAGGGTCAATGAGCAGTACTTC
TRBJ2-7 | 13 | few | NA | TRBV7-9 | CASKERVGDEQYF | TGTGCCAGCAAGGAGAGGGTCGGCGACGAGCAGTACTTC
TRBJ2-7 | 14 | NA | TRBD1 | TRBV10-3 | CAISGQGVSYEQYF | TGTGCCATCAGCGGACAGGGCGTCTCCTACGAGCAGTACTTC
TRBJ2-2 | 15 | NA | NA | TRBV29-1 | CSVEVLTGGPGELFF | TGCAGCGTTGAAGTGCTGACAGGTGGACCCGGGGAGCTGTTTTTT
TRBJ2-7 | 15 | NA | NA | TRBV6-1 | CASSESQTGSYEQYF | TGTGCCAGCAGTGAATCGCAGACAGGTTCCTACGAGCAGTACTTC
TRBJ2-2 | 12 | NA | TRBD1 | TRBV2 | CASDRVSGELFF | TGTGCCAGCGACAGGGTCTCAGGGGAGCTGTTTTTT
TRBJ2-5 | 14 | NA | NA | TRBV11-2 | CASSLVEGEETQYF | TGTGCCAGCAGCTTAGTAGAGGGGGAAGAGACCCAGTACTTC
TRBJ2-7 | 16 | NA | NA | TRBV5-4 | CASSLGGKGHSYEQYF | TGTGCCAGCAGCTTGGGGGGCAAAGGCCACTCCTACGAGCAGTACTTC
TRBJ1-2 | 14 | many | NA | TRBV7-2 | CASSLEAHLYGYTF | TGTGCCAGCAGCTTAGAGGCGCACCTCTATGGCTACACCTTC
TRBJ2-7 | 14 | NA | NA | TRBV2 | CASSLKPYTYEQYF | TGTGCCAGCAGTCTCAAACCTTACACCTACGAGCAGTACTTC
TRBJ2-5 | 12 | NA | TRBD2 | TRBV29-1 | CSVVGGPETQYF | TGCAGCGTTGTGGGAGGGCCAGAGACCCAGTACTTC
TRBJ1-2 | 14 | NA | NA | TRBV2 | CASSNRDLNYGYTF | TGTGCCAGCAGCAACAGAGACCTGAACTATGGCTACACCTTC
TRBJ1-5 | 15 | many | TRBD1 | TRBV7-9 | CASSLGTGERQPQHF | TGTGCCAGCAGCTTAGGGACAGGGGAGCGTCAGCCCCAGCATTTT
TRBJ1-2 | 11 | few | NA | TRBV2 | CASSVLRHLIF | TGTGCCAGCAGTGTACTGCGTCACCTGATCTTC
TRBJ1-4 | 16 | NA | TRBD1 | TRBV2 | CASSGPDRGPVEKLFF | TGTGCCAGCAGCGGGCCGGACAGGGGGCCGGTTGAAAAACTGTTTTTT
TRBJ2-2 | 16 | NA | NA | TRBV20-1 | CSADAPWQANTGELFF | TGCAGTGCGGATGCACCATGGCAGGCTAACACCGGGGAGCTGTTTTTT
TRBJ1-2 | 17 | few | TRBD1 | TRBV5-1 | CASSLGPGQGGWHGYTF | TGCGCCAGCAGCTTAGGGCCCGGACAGGGAGGATGGCATGGCTACACCTTC
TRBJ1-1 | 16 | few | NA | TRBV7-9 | CASSPPSGGGFTEAFF | TGTGCCAGCAGCCCCCCTAGCGGGGGCGGTTTCACTGAAGCTTTCTTT
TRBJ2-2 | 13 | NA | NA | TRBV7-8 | CASSVRVAGELFF | TGTGCCAGCAGCGTAAGGGTTGCCGGGGAGCTGTTTTTT